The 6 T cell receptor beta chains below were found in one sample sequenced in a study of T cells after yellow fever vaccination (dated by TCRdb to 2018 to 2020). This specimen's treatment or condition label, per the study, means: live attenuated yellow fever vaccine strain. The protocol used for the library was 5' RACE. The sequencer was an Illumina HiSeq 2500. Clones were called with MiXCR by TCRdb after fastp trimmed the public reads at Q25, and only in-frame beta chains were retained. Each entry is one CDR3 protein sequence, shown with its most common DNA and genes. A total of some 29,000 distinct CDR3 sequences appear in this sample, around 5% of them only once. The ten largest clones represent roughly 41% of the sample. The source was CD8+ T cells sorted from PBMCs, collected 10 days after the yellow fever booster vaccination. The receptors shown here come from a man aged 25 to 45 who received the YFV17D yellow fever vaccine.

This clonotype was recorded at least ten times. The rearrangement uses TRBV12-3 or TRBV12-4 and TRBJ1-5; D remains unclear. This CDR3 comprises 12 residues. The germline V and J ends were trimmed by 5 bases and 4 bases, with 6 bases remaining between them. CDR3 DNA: TGTGCCAGCAGTCCGGTTAATCAGCCCCAGCATTTT. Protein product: CASSPVNQPQHF.

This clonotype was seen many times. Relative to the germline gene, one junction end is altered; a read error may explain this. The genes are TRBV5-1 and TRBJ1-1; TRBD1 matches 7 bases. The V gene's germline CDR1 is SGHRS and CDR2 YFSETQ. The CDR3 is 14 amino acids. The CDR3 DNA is TGTTCCAGCAGCACGACGGGACAGACCACTGAAGCTTTCTTT. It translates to CSSSTTGQTTEAFF.

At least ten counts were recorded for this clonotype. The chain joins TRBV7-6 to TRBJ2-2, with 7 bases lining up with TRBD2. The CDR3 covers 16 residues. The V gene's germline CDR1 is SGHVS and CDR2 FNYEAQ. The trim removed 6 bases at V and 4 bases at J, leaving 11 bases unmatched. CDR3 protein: CASRDDSSGTTGELFF. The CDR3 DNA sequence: TGTGCCAGCAGGGACGACTCGAGCGGGACCACCGGGGAGCTGTTTTTT.

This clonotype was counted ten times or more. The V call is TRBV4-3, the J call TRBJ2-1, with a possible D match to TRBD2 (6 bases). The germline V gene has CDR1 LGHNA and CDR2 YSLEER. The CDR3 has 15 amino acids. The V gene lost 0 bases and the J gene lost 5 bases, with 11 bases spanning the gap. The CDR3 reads CASSQEGWGDNEQFF. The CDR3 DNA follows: TGCGCCAGCAGCCAAGAGGGGTGGGGGGACAATGAGCAGTTCTTC.

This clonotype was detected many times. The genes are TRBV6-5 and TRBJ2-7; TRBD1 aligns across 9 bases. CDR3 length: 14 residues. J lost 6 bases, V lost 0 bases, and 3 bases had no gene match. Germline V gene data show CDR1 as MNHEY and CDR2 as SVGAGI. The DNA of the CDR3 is TGTGCCAGCAGTTACTCGGGACAGGGCCTCGAGCAGTACTTC. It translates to CASSYSGQGLEQYF.

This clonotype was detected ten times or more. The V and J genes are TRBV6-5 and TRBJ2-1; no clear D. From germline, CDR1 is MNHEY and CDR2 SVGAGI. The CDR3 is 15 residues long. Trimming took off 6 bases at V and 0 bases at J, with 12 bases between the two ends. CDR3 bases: TGTGCCAGCAGCCCAGGCGCGGTCTCCTACAATGAGCAGTTCTTC. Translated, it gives CASSPGAVSYNEQFF.